Listed here are 21 T cell receptor beta chains from one sample, sequenced in a study of post-analysis software for immune sequencing data. Study-wide findings and caveats: Controls had lower frequencies than patients of 4 or 5 TRBV segments, which included TRBV5-6, TRBV5-1 and TRBV20-1.

Antigen specificity for these receptors is unknown. Prepared TCR beta cDNA libraries contained unique molecular identifiers. One entry per CDR3 protein, called by TCRdb with MiXCR from the PCR reads. This sample has approximately 630,000 distinct CDR3 sequences, with 59% found just once. Input material: blood. The receptors shown here come from a girl aged 2-10 years with multiple sclerosis.

The V gene is TRBV6-2 or TRBV6-3, the J gene TRBJ2-7, with TRBD2 matching 9 bases. V trimming: 5 bases; J trimming: 3 bases; junction bases outside the gene matches: 5. Germline CDR1 is MNHEY and CDR2 is SVGEGT. The CDR3 has 14 residues. CDR3 coding DNA: TGTGCCAGCAGTCGACTAGCGGACAACTACGAGCAGTACTTC. Translation: CASSRLADNYEQYF.

V usage is TRBV6-5 and J usage is TRBJ1-1; TRBD1 aligns across 7 bases. V dropped 6 bases and J dropped 2; count of bases not matched to a gene: 6. The germline V gene encodes CDR1 MNHEY and CDR2 SVGAGI. This CDR3 region has 14 residues. CDR3 amino acids: CASRAGQINTEAFF. The CDR3 nucleotides are TGTGCCAGCAGGGCGGGACAGATAAACACTGAAGCTTTCTTT.

This clonotype came up a few times. The chain employs TRBV10-3 and TRBJ2-1; TRBD2 matches at 8 bases. V gave up 7 bases and J gave up 4 bases; unmatched junction bases: 9. The CDR3 consists of 15 residues. Germline CDR1 is ENHRY and CDR2 is SYGVKD. The CDR3 protein is CAIIDRIAGYNEQFF. The CDR3 DNA sequence: TGTGCCATCATCGACAGGATAGCGGGGTACAATGAGCAGTTCTTC.

The J gene is TRBJ2-5, the V gene TRBV20-1; D not resolved. Germline V gives CDR1 DFQATT, CDR2 SNEGSKA (reference sequence). This CDR3 has 15 residues. Trimming stripped 7 bases from V and 0 bases from J, with 18 bases between. In DNA, the CDR3 is TGCAGTGTCACAAGTCCTCGTGGTTACCAAGAGACCCAGTACTTC. Translating gives CSVTSPRGYQETQYF.

This clonotype was found a few times. The rearrangement links TRBV29-1 to TRBJ2-1; the D call may be TRBD1 or TRBD2 (5 bases each). CDR3 size: 14 residues. The germline CDR1 and CDR2 sequences are SQVTM and ANQGSEA. The V end lost 1 base, the J end lost 6 bases, and 13 bases lay between the germline ends. CDR3 bases: TGCAGCGTTGAAGGAGGGGTTAAGGGCAATGAGCAGTTCTTC. Its translation is CSVEGGVKGNEQFF.

V gene TRBV29-1 combines with J gene TRBJ1-2, with a tentative D call TRBD1 (6 bases). V was cut by 4 bases and J by 3 bases, with 21 bases left in between. In germline, CDR1 is SQVTM, CDR2 ANQGSEA. The CDR3 covers 16 residues. This CDR3 is CSVGPHRDNLDYGYTF. The DNA of the CDR3 is TGCAGCGTTGGGCCCCACCGGGACAACCTGGACTATGGCTACACCTTC.

The V gene is TRBV5-4, the J gene TRBJ2-1, with TRBD1 matching 10 bases. The V and J ends lost 2 bases and 9 bases, in that order; junction bases with no gene match: 11. In germline, CDR1 is SGHNT, CDR2 YYREEE (reference sequence). The CDR3 consists of 16 residues. CDR3: CASSLEETGGLGEQFF. As DNA, the CDR3 is TGTGCCAGCAGCTTAGAAGAGACAGGGGGCTTGGGTGAGCAGTTCTTC.

The genes are TRBV6-5 and TRBJ2-7; D is uncertain. This CDR3 contains 14 residues. The V gene's germline CDR1 is MNHEY and CDR2 SVGAGI. Trimming stripped 1 base from V and 9 bases from J, with 16 bases between. CDR3 region: CASSYFADVSVQYF. CDR3 DNA sequence: TGTGCCAGCAGTTACTTTGCGGACGTCTCAGTGCAGTACTTC.

This clonotype was detected once. The J gene is TRBJ2-3, the V gene TRBV6-2 or TRBV6-3, with 10 nucleotides matching TRBD2. V lost 2 bases and J lost 2; bases outside the gene matches: 4. Looked up from germline, CDR1 is MNHEY and CDR2 is SVGEGT. The CDR3 length is 16 residues. In DNA form, the CDR3 reads TGTGCCAGCAGTTACAAGCTAGCGGGAGTCACAGATACGCAGTATTTT. Amino acids: CASSYKLAGVTDTQYF.

This clonotype was recorded a few times. This chain's CDR3 is CASCRYSNQPQHF. The CDR3 nucleotides are TGTGCCAGCTGTCGATATAGCAATCAGCCCCAGCATTTT. V is TRBV12-3 or TRBV12-4 and J is TRBJ1-5, with D hard to call. The CDR3 contains 13 residues. V lost 8 bases to trimming and J lost 0 bases, with 8 bases between them.

This clonotype was picked up a small number of times. The rearrangement links TRBV29-1 to TRBJ2-1; perhaps D is TRBD1 or TRBD2 (5 bases each). The CDR3 runs 16 residues. Germline V gene data show CDR1 as SQVTM and CDR2 as ANQGSEA. V shed 1 base and J shed 5 bases, with 18 bases lying between them. The CDR3: CSVEGLGRTFHNEQFF. CDR3 nucleotide sequence: TGCAGCGTTGAAGGCCTGGGACGGACCTTCCACAATGAGCAGTTCTTC.

The chain uses TRBV7-2 and TRBJ1-4; TRBD1 matches 9 bases. The germline CDR1 and CDR2 sequences are SGHTA and FQGNSA. CDR3 length: 15 residues. The V segment lost 4 bases and the J segment 10 bases; nucleotides outside the gene matches: 10. For the CDR3, the DNA is TGTGCCAGCAGCTCAGGCGGGGACAGGGCCGGAAAACTGTTTTTT. Encoded protein: CASSSGGDRAGKLFF.

This clonotype was detected once. A read error may account for a junction end that differs from germline. The CDR3 DNA follows: TGTGCCATCGGTGAGGGACCCTCGGGTTCCTACGAGCAGTACTTC. Its protein product is CAIGEGPSGSYEQYF. The V and J genes are TRBV10-3 and TRBJ2-7; TRBD1 or TRBD2 may be the D gene (5 bases each). Germline V CDR1 and CDR2: ENHRY, SYGVKD. The CDR3 consists of 15 residues.

The J gene is TRBJ1-2, the V gene TRBV7-2; D unclear. Germline assignment: CDR1 SGHTA and CDR2 FQGNSA. CDR3 size: 13 residues. The ends were cut back, 5 bases at V and 4 bases at J, with 11 bases in the middle. The CDR3 DNA reads as TGTGCCAGCAGCCGACGGGGAGGCTATGGCTACACCTTC. Its protein product is CASSRRGGYGYTF.

The chain carries TRBV6-1 and TRBJ2-4; D may match TRBD1 or TRBD2 (5 bases each). The J call may be mistaken, given a closer DNA end match to TRBJ2-7. The CDR3 is 13 residues long. Germline loops: CDR1 MNHNS, CDR2 SASEGT. CDR3 DNA sequence: TGTGCCAGCAACCTTGGGGCAGGGACCGAGCAGTACTTC. It encodes CASNLGAGTEQYF.

V is TRBV5-1 and J is TRBJ1-1; tentative D call: TRBD1 (6 bases). CDR1 and CDR2 from the germline V gene are SGHRS and YFSETQ. V lost 4 bases and J lost 11, with 24 bases in between. The CDR3 has 15 residues. CDR3: CASSPQIGGGWVAFF. The CDR3 nucleotides read TGCGCCAGCAGCCCACAAATCGGCGGGGGCTGGGTTGCTTTCTTT.

The genes are TRBV7-2 and TRBJ2-3, with D uncertain. Per the germline V gene, CDR1 is SGHTA and CDR2 is FQGNSA. V lost 3 bases and J lost 3, with 13 bases in between. The CDR3 runs to 15 residues. The CDR3 nucleotides read TGTGCCAGCAGCTTTCATCTTCGGGTAACAGATACGCAGTATTTT. Protein product: CASSFHLRVTDTQYF. The entire variable domain, with the rest obtained from reference TRBV7-2 and TRBJ2-3, is as follows: GAGVSQSPSNKVTEKGKDVELRCDPISGHTALYWYRQSLGQGLEFLIYFQGNSAPDKSGLPSDRFSAERTGGSVSTLTIQRTQQEDSAVYLCASSFHLRVTDTQYFGPGTRLTVL.

J is TRBJ2-5 and V is TRBV20-1; 9 bases map to TRBD2. J gave up 1 base and V 1 base, and 10 bases lay outside the gene matches. In germline, CDR1 is DFQATT, CDR2 SNEGSKA (reference sequence). The CDR3 spans 17 residues. The CDR3 reads CSARVPIAGAIQETQYF. CDR3 coding DNA: TGCAGTGCTAGAGTTCCCATAGCGGGGGCCATCCAAGAGACCCAGTACTTC.

The V and J genes are TRBV20-1 and TRBJ2-7; TRBD1 matches at 9 bases. The V gene end was trimmed by 4 bases and the J gene end by 5 bases; junction bases not matched to a gene: 18. Germline CDR1 DFQATT, CDR2 SNEGSKA (reference sequence). The CDR3 is 17 residues long. Written as DNA, the CDR3 is TGCAGTGCTATCCCACCATTCACAGGGGGCGCAGGAGACGAGCAGTACTTC. Its translation: CSAIPPFTGGAGDEQYF.

This clonotype has ten or more counts. The rearrangement uses TRBV7-2 and TRBJ2-5; the match to TRBD2 covers 7 bases. Trimming cost V 1 base and J 1 base; bases outside gene matches: 0. The CDR3 extends over 14 amino acids. Germline lookup yields CDR1 SGHTA and CDR2 FQGNSA. The CDR3 coding sequence is TGTGCCAGCAGCTTAGGCGGGAGCCAAGAGACCCAGTACTTC. As protein: CASSLGGSQETQYF.

The gene calls are TRBV30 and TRBJ2-6; no firm D call. CDR1 GTSNPN and CDR2 SVGIG come from the germline V gene (reference sequence). V was pared by 2 bases and J by 2 bases, with 1 base between. The CDR3 contains 12 residues. The CDR3 DNA is TGTGCCTGGAGTACTGGGGCCAACGTCCTGACTTTC. This sequence encodes CAWSTGANVLTF.